Below, 3 T cell receptor beta chains from the same sample are listed, as sequenced in a study of blood T cell repertoires in COVID-19. Profiling relied on immunoSEQ multiplex PCR, and the TCRdb table lists in-frame clones only, not all of them. This table holds 100,000 or so clones, roughly 80% found once. Material: peripheral blood. The receptors stem from a woman aged 70-85 years with acute or convalescent COVID-19.

This clone has only a few counts. The chain employs TRBV14 and TRBJ1-2; the D gene is possibly TRBD1 (6 bases). This CDR3 is built from 15 residues. Germline V gene lookup returns CDR1 SGHDN and CDR2 FVKESK. V lost 0 bases and J 1 base, leaving 9 bases between the germline ends. The CDR3 spells CASSQDRTVNYGYTF. The CDR3 DNA follows: TGTGCCAGCAGCCAAGATCGGACAGTTAACTATGGCTACACCTTC.

This chain uses TRBV5-4 with TRBJ1-3, with unresolved D. The germline CDR1 and CDR2 sequences are SGHNT and YYREEE (reference sequence). V was shortened by 1 base and J by 0 bases, with 8 bases between the two germline ends. The CDR3 covers 15 residues. The DNA of the CDR3 is TGTGCCAGCAGCTTGCTTGGGAGCTCTGGAAACACCATATATTTT. It encodes CASSLLGSSGNTIYF.

The CDR3 nucleotides read TGCGCCAGCAGCTCCCAGGTGGCCACTGAAGCTTTCTTT. Translating gives CASSSQVATEAFF. V gene TRBV5-1 combines with J gene TRBJ1-1; D gene uncertain. This CDR3 has 13 residues. Germline CDR1 and CDR2: SGHRS and YFSETQ. V was trimmed by 3 bases and J by 4 bases, leaving 10 bases between them.